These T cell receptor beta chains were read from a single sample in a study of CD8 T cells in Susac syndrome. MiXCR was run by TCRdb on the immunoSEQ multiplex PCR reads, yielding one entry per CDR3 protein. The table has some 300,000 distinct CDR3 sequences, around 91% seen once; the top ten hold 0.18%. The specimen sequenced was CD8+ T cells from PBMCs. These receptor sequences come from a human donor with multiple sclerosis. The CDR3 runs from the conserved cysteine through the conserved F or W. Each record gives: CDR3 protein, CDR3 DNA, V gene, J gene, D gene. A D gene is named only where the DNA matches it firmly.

CAWSGEKLFF	TGTGCCTGGAGTGGTGAAAAACTGTTTTTT	TRBV30	TRBJ1-4	.
CASSAGASYEQYF	TGTGCCAGTAGTGCGGGGGCCTCCTACGAGCAGTACTTC	TRBV19	TRBJ2-7	.
CSVRQGGSGANVLTF	TGCAGCGTTAGGCAGGGGGGCTCTGGGGCCAACGTCCTGACTTTC	TRBV29-1	TRBJ2-6	.
CSAITSGGGPHYEQYF	TGCAGTGCTATCACTAGCGGGGGAGGGCCTCATTACGAGCAGTACTTC	TRBV20-1	TRBJ2-7	TRBD2
CASVHKRVYNEQFF	TGTGCCAGCGTCCACAAGAGGGTCTACAATGAGCAGTTCTTC	TRBV7-9	TRBJ2-1	.
CASSPTEHYEQYF	TGTGCCAGCAGTCCTACAGAACACTACGAGCAGTACTTC	TRBV7-9	TRBJ2-7	.
CASSPSYGETNYGYTF	TGTGCCAGCAGCCCAAGTTATGGGGAAACTAACTATGGCTACACCTTC	TRBV27	TRBJ1-2	.
CASSQVLTGGSLQETQYF	TGCGCCAGCAGCCAAGTTCTTACAGGGGGGAGCTTACAAGAGACCCAGTACTTC	TRBV4-3	TRBJ2-5	TRBD1
CASSERASGGASTDTQYF	TGTGCCAGCAGTGAAAGGGCTAGCGGGGGGGCCAGCACAGATACGCAGTATTTT	TRBV6-1	TRBJ2-3	TRBD2
CASTRGGIQYF	TGTGCCAGCACTCGGGGCGGCATTCAGTACTTC	TRBV28	TRBJ2-4	.
CASRPTTGSAYEQYF	TGTGCCAGCAGACCGACGACAGGGTCGGCCTACGAGCAGTACTTC	TRBV28	TRBJ2-7	TRBD1
CASRTVTRSGYNSPLHF	TGTGCCAGCAGAACGGTTACCCGGAGCGGTTATAATTCACCCCTCCACTTT	TRBV6-1	TRBJ1-6	.
CSVEDLTGYSYEQYF	TGCAGCGTTGAAGATCTAACGGGTTACTCCTACGAGCAGTACTTC	TRBV29-1	TRBJ2-7	.
CASSPQSGTGTYEQYF	TGCGCCAGCAGCCCCCAATCCGGGACAGGGACCTACGAGCAGTACTTC	TRBV4-1	TRBJ2-7	TRBD1
CASWGDRDSTNEKLFF	TGTGCCAGCTGGGGAGACAGGGATTCGACTAATGAAAAACTGTTTTTT	TRBV7-8	TRBJ1-4	TRBD1
CASSDRDRGREQYF	TGTGCCAGCAGCGACCGGGACAGGGGACGCGAGCAGTACTTC	TRBV27	TRBJ2-7	TRBD1
CASSGAEQFF	TGTGCCAGCAGTGGGGCTGAGCAGTTCTTC	TRBV9	TRBJ2-1	.
CASSPGAGLGGAGELFF	TGTGCCAGCAGCCCGGGGGCTGGACTAGGGGGTGCCGGGGAGCTGTTTTTT	TRBV7-3	TRBJ2-2	.
CASRPDGSYNEQFF	TGTGCCAGCAGGCCGGACGGCTCCTACAATGAGCAGTTCTTC	TRBV27	TRBJ2-1	.
CATLVRVPYNEQFF	TGTGCCACCCTTGTAAGAGTTCCTTACAATGAGCAGTTCTTC	TRBV19	TRBJ2-1	.
CASSLPLTDTQYF	TGTGCCAGCAGCTTGCCTTTAACAGATACGCAGTATTTT	TRBV7-9	TRBJ2-3	.
CASSILTSHQETQYF	TGTGCCAGTAGTATCTTGACAAGTCACCAAGAGACCCAGTACTTC	TRBV19	TRBJ2-5	.
CASSQDFHEQYF	TGTGCCAGCAGCCAGGATTTTCACGAGCAGTACTTC	TRBV14	TRBJ2-7	.